The TCR beta chain under discussion was sequenced for a study of shared clonotypes between healthy human individuals. General study points: Memory subsets generally showed smaller estimated richness than naive subsets did. Sequencing depth was a factor that was expected to affect clonotype sharing among donors. Exclusively blood specimens were collected; tissue repertoires likely differ.

Sequencing was performed with immunoSEQ multiplex PCR; in TCRdb, only in-frame clones are kept and a portion is missing. The table lists about 340,000 clones, around 67% of them singletons. On this clone: Its antigen is as yet unknown.

The V gene lost 1 base and the J gene lost 3 bases, with 12 bases spanning the gap. This CDR3 is built from 15 residues. The germline CDR1 and CDR2 sequences are SGHTA and FQGNSA. The study enrolled healthy HIV-negative adults without recent acute infections or vaccinations as donors. V and J are TRBV7-2 and TRBJ2-5, with a weak D call TRBD2 (5 bases). Sequencing used memory CD4+ T cells sorted from blood. Subset given: CD45RA-negative fraction. This TCR derives from a man aged 25-40 years in good health. The CDR3 nucleotides read TGTGCCAGCAGCTTAGGAGCGGTAGGAAAAGAGACCCAGTACTTC. As protein: CASSLGAVGKETQYF.